The clone carrying this T cell receptor beta chain was counted only a few times. Its antigen is currently unknown. The CDR3 totals 18 residues. Germline lookup yields CDR1 LNHNV and CDR2 YYDKDF (reference sequence). The J segment lost 2 bases and the V segment lost 3 bases, leaving 9 bases of the junction unmatched. These data are taken from a study of CD8+ T cells in alopecia areata. Overall study findings and caveats: Patients shared TCRs less clearly than mice did, possibly owing to HLA. Greater clonality was observed in lesional scalp samples, especially alopecia totalis/universalis, versus normal scalp.

Sequencing relied on a cDNA template that was reverse transcribed from extracted RNA. The protocol was immunoSEQ multiplex PCR, while the TCRdb copy is restricted to in-frame clones and leaves out a portion. The sample lists more than 90,000 clones, around 64% occurring once. Sequenced: CD4+ T cells sorted from blood. This chain uses TRBV15 with TRBJ1-6; 8 bases are shared with TRBD1. This TCR was recovered from a human donor in good health. The CDR3 DNA sequence: TGTGCCACCAGCAGGGTAACCGGACAGGGAACCTATAATTCACCCCTCCACTTT. Amino acids: CATSRVTGQGTYNSPLHF.